This TCR beta chain was found in a study of blood T cell repertoires in COVID-19. The CDR3 spans 16 residues. J lost 8 bases, V lost 0 bases, and 9 bases had no gene match. Germline V gives CDR1 SGHDT, CDR2 YYEEEE. TCRdb's copy holds only in-frame clones and misses some; the assay was immunoSEQ multiplex PCR. The sample holds over 130,000 clones; about 87% are singletons and the top ten take under 3%. Seattle patients were enrolled during active infection and followed longitudinally. The sample consisted of peripheral blood. This sequence joins TRBV5-6 and TRBJ1-4; 8 bases are shared with TRBD1. The sequence derives from a human donor with COVID-19, enrolled during active disease. The donor label of this sample is uncertain. CDR3 in amino acids: CASSLEPQGAGEKLFF. DNA of the CDR3: TGTGCCAGCAGCTTGGAACCCCAGGGGGCAGGGGAAAAACTGTTTTTT.